This T cell receptor beta chain was profiled in a study of blood T cell repertoires in COVID-19. Trimming took 7 bases from V and 6 from J; bases not matched to a gene: 10. Germline values: CDR1 MNHEY, CDR2 SVGAGI. CDR3 length equals 14 residues. Per the study methods: The authors estimated nucleated cell counts from reference gene primer amplification. Profiling relied on immunoSEQ multiplex PCR, and the TCRdb table lists in-frame clones only, not all of them. Clone size and the V and J calls come from that table; the DNA yielded D and trimming. The table records approximately 460,000 clones, 85% to 90% of them present only once.

The clonotype comes from a man between 18 and 29 years old with COVID-19, enrolled during active disease. The V call is TRBV6-5, the J call TRBJ2-3; 7 nucleotides line up with TRBD1. Sequencing input: peripheral blood. CDR3 DNA sequence: TGTGCCAGCACTTTACAGGGGTCGCGGGATACGCAGTATTTT. This encodes CASTLQGSRDTQYF.